The T cell receptor beta chain under discussion was sequenced for a study of sequential checkpoint blockade in melanoma. Turning to the study itself: First-line arms were nivolumab then ipilimumab, or the reverse, randomized 1:1.

Data came from immunoSEQ multiplex PCR; TCRdb stores just in-frame clones and leaves some out. The data hold 8,500 to 9,500 clones, with around 79% observed a single time. V was pared by 0 bases and J by 4 bases, with 6 bases of the junction left unmatched. Germline lookup yields CDR1 SEHNR and CDR2 FQNEAQ (reference sequence). The CDR3 is 16 amino acids. Treatment described: randomized to nivolumab then ipilimumab (arm A) or the reverse (arm B). Sorted cells were live CD3+CD8+, lacking CD19 and CD56, from PBMCs. The rearrangement joins TRBV7-9 to TRBJ2-7, with 10 nucleotides matching TRBD2. The material was CD8+ T cells sorted from blood (inferred from file names), obtained from a patient given nivolumab and ipilimumab in sequence. The clonotype was recovered from a human donor with melanoma. CDR3 protein: CASSLAQGLASYEQYF. CDR3 in DNA: TGTGCCAGCAGCTTAGCGCAGGGACTAGCGAGTTACGAGCAGTACTTC.